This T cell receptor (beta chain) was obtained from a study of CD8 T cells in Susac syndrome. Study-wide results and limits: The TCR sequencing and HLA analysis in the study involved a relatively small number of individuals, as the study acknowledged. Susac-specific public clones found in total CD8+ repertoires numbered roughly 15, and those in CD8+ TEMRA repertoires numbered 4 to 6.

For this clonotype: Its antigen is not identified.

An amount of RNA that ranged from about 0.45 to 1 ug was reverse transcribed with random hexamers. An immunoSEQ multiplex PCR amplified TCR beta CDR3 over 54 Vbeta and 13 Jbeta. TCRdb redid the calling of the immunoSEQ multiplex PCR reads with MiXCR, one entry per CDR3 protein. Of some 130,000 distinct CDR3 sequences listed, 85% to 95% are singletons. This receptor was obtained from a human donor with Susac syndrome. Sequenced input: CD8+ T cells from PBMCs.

The CDR3: CAWRLGTGISYEQYF. The CDR3 region has the DNA TGTGCCTGGAGACTAGGGACAGGGATTTCCTACGAGCAGTACTTC. The gene calls are TRBV30 and TRBJ2-7; TRBD1 matches 9 bases. V lost 3 bases and J lost 1; bases outside the gene matches: 7. Germline assignment: CDR1 GTSNPN and CDR2 SVGIG (reference sequence). The CDR3 is 15 residues long.